Described below is a single T cell receptor beta chain sequence and its context. These data are taken from a study of blood T cell repertoires in COVID-19. Everyone who took part was roughly 18 to 89 years old, and they came from over 20 US areas. Clinical histories supplied by participants themselves formed the basis of cohort assignment. No more than 2 weeks before study entry, exposed participants had met a case of COVID-19. TCRdb's copy holds only in-frame clones and misses some; the assay was immunoSEQ multiplex PCR. The sample lists hundreds of thousands of clones, around 89% occurring once. The TCR comes from a man aged 25 to 45 who had been exposed to COVID-19. The sequencing input was PBMCs or T cells enriched from blood (not recorded which).

The CDR3 DNA reads TGTGCCTGGAACAGGAACACTGAAGCTTTCTTT. Its translation is CAWNRNTEAFF. V usage is TRBV30 and J usage is TRBJ1-1; D is undetermined. V lost 4 bases and J lost 1, with 4 bases in between. The V gene's germline CDR1 is GTSNPN and CDR2 SVGIG (reference sequence). CDR3 length: 11 residues.